The 5 T cell receptor beta chains in this list originate from one sample, sequenced in a study of T cell repertoires in cytomegalovirus infection (dated by TCRdb to between 2019 and 2020). Taken with the paper, the label for treatment or condition translates to: in vitro stimulation with specific CMV peptide epitopes to enrich CMV-specific T cells. Antigens of these TCRs are unknown. The listed sequencing device is Illumina HiSeq 1500. TCRdb itself trimmed the public reads at Q25 with fastp, ran MiXCR and retained productive beta chains. Every distinct CDR3 protein forms one entry, paired with its most common genes and DNA. The sample table holds roughly 160,000 distinct CDR3 sequences, of which less than 25% were seen once. Roughly 25% of the sample rests with the top ten. Sequenced material: CD8+ T cells from cultured PBMCs, taken from culture after CMV antigen stimulation. Source of these receptors: a human donor in good health (CMV status not recorded). Some clones in this sample may be carry-over from other donors' samples.

The J gene is TRBJ1-3, the V gene TRBV7-2, with D unresolved. CDR3 length equals 16 residues. The germline CDR1 and CDR2 sequences are SGHTA and FQGNSA. The ends were cut back, 2 bases at V and 0 bases at J, with 11 bases in the middle. This chain's CDR3 is CASSLQVRSSGNTIYF. DNA for the CDR3: TGTGCCAGCAGCTTACAAGTCAGGAGCTCTGGAAACACCATATATTTT. Full variable domain (missing parts from reference TRBV7-2 and TRBJ1-3): GAGVSQSPSNKVTEKGKDVELRCDPISGHTALYWYRQSLGQGLEFLIYFQGNSAPDKSGLPSDRFSAERTGGSVSTLTIQRTQQEDSAVYLCASSLQVRSSGNTIYFGEGSWLTVV.

This clonotype was seen repeatedly, ten times or more. This sequence joins TRBV7-8 and TRBJ1-1, with D perhaps matching TRBD1 (6 bases). The CDR3 totals 13 residues. Germline CDR1 SGHVS, CDR2 FQNEAQ. V lost 2 bases to trimming and J lost 7 bases, with 11 bases between them. CDR3: CASSLTGRGEAFF. CDR3 sequence (DNA): TGTGCCAGCAGCTTAACAGGGAGGGGTGAAGCTTTCTTT.

This sequence joins TRBV6-6 and TRBJ2-7; D is unresolved. The CDR3 covers 16 residues. Trimming removed 7 bases from V and 2 bases from J, with 21 bases in between. Looked up from germline, CDR1 is MNHNY and CDR2 is SVGAGI (reference sequence). CDR3 amino acids: CASTRPGTDPTYEQYF. CDR3 bases: TGTGCCAGCACCCGTCCAGGTACGGACCCAACCTACGAGCAGTACTTC.

The gene calls are TRBV6-2 or TRBV6-3 and TRBJ1-1, with a tentative D call TRBD1 (5 bases). There are 14 residues in the CDR3. Germline loops: CDR1 MNHEY, CDR2 SVGEGT. V lost 7 bases and J lost 4, with 16 bases in between. The CDR3 coding sequence is TGTGCCAGCACCCCCCCTAGGGACGGCACTGAAGCTTTCTTT. Its protein product is CASTPPRDGTEAFF.

This clonotype appeared a few times. The V gene is TRBV6-2 or TRBV6-3, the J gene TRBJ2-1, with no clear D. CDR3 length: 11 amino acids. Germline V lookup: CDR1 MNHEY, CDR2 SVGEGT. The V end was cut by 7 bases, the J end by 4 bases, with 5 bases between. This CDR3 is CASNDYNEQFF. The CDR3 nucleotides are TGTGCCAGCAATGATTACAATGAGCAGTTCTTC.